Listed below are T cell receptor beta chains from one sample, sequenced in a study of cytomegalovirus exposure and HLA in healthy donors. The table came from immunoSEQ multiplex PCR; TCRdb's copy has only in-frame clones and leaves some out. Of some 65,000 clones in the sample, around four fifths were seen once. The sequenced sample consisted of PBMCs. These receptors were obtained from a girl aged 5 to 17 in good health and CMV-seropositive. Each CDR3 is given with its conserved first and last residue. D genes are given only for firm matches. Not all rows give a size; the values are once, few, many and, for expanded clones, a class.

D gene,J gene,clone size,V gene,CDR3 DNA,CDR3 protein
TRBD2,TRBJ2-5,NA,TRBV5-4,TGTGCCAGCAGCTTAGGACTAGCGGGTTCCCAAGAGACCCAGTACTTC,CASSLGLAGSQETQYF
NA,TRBJ2-7,NA,TRBV5-6,TGTGCCAGCAGCCGCCAGGGTAGCCCCTACGAGCAGTACTTC,CASSRQGSPYEQYF
TRBD1,TRBJ1-6,NA,TRBV7-2,TGTGCCAGCAGCATCCCAGGGGGCATTAATAATTCACCCCTCCACTTT,CASSIPGGINNSPLHF
NA,TRBJ2-1,once,TRBV4-3,TGCGCCAGCAGCGGCCCCGGACAATTCTCCTACAATGAGCAGTTCTTC,CASSGPGQFSYNEQFF
TRBD2,TRBJ2-1,NA,TRBV28,TGTGCCAGCAGTCAAACTAGCGGGGTTCAGGACAATGAGCAGTTCTTC,CASSQTSGVQDNEQFF
TRBD1,TRBJ1-5,NA,TRBV19,TGTGCCAGTAGCATGAGGGGGCTTCAGCCCCAGCATTTT,CASSMRGLQPQHF
NA,TRBJ2-5,NA,TRBV7-2,TGTGCCAGCAGCTTAGTGGCTGGCTCCGGGGGGCCGGGAGAGACCCAGTACTTC,CASSLVAGSGGPGETQYF
NA,TRBJ2-7,NA,TRBV4-2,TGTGCCAGCAGCCAAGATCTCGGACAAGGCTACGAGCAGTACTTC,CASSQDLGQGYEQYF
NA,TRBJ1-4,NA,TRBV6-1,TGTGCCAGCAGTGCGACCCTCCTGTCCGGGGTTGAAAAACTGTTTTTT,CASSATLLSGVEKLFF
TRBD1,TRBJ2-5,NA,TRBV6-1,TGTGCCAGCAGTGAAGTCTATAGGGACAGGGGGCGGGAGACCCAGTACTTC,CASSEVYRDRGRETQYF
TRBD1,TRBJ1-1,NA,TRBV28,TGTGCCAGCAGTCCTCGGACAGGGAGGAACACTGAAGCTTTCTTT,CASSPRTGRNTEAFF
TRBD2,TRBJ2-7,NA,TRBV10-1,TGCGCCAGCAGTGAGAGCGGGAGAGGCTACGAGCAGTACTTC,CASSESGRGYEQYF
NA,TRBJ1-2,NA,TRBV28,TGTGCCAGCCAAAATAGCCTCGCTGGCTACACCTTC,CASQNSLAGYTF
NA,TRBJ2-7,NA,TRBV5-1,TGCGCCAGCAGCTTGTTGGGGCAGAGCTACGAGCAGTACTTC,CASSLLGQSYEQYF
TRBD2,TRBJ2-7,NA,TRBV6-5,TGTGCCAGCAGCCGCGGGGGGTTCGAGCGACGCGAGCAGTACTTC,CASSRGGFERREQYF
NA,TRBJ2-7,once,TRBV7-9,TGTGCCAGCAGCTCACTAGATAGGCACGAGCAGTACTTC,CASSSLDRHEQYF
TRBD1,TRBJ1-5,NA,TRBV18,TGTGCCAGCTCACAGGGGGCAGGCAATCAGCCCCAGCATTTT,CASSQGAGNQPQHF
NA,TRBJ1-1,NA,TRBV27,TGTGCCAGCAGTTTGGAGGGAAGCACTGAAGCTTTCTTT,CASSLEGSTEAFF
NA,TRBJ2-1,NA,TRBV10-3,TGTGCCATCAGTGAGGCTGAGGTAGACTCCTACAATGAGCAGTTCTTC,CAISEAEVDSYNEQFF
NA,TRBJ1-1,NA,TRBV4-1,TGCGCCAGCGGCCCTATGAACACTGAAGCTTTCTTT,CASGPMNTEAFF
NA,TRBJ2-3,NA,TRBV30,TGTGCCTGGAGTGTGCAGGGGACAGATACGCAGTATTTT,CAWSVQGTDTQYF
NA,TRBJ1-2,NA,TRBV25-1,TGTGCCAGCAGCGCAGGGCTGCACTATGGCTACACCTTC,CASSAGLHYGYTF
NA,TRBJ2-5,NA,TRBV30,TGTGCCTGGAGTGAGCGGGAGACCCAGTACTTC,CAWSERETQYF
NA,TRBJ2-6,few,TRBV5-1,TGCGCCAGCAGCTTGGGCCGGGGAGCTGGGGCCAACGTCCTGACTTTC,CASSLGRGAGANVLTF
TRBD1,TRBJ1-1,NA,TRBV28,TGTGCCAGCCGCCTTGACAGGGATGAAGCTTTCTTT,CASRLDRDEAFF
NA,TRBJ1-1,medium-sized,TRBV4-3,TGCGCCAGCAGCCAAGATGTGCCCTGGGGGGTAACATCGAACACTGAAGCTTTCTTT,CASSQDVPWGVTSNTEAFF
NA,TRBJ2-2,NA,TRBV27,TGTGCCAGCACCGGGGGTGTAGTCACCGGGGAGCTGTTTTTT,CASTGGVVTGELFF
NA,TRBJ2-7,NA,TRBV7-8,TGTGCCAGCTCGGCAGGCGCCTACGAGCAGTACTTC,CASSAGAYEQYF
NA,TRBJ1-5,NA,TRBV28,TGTGCCAGCACGGGGAGCAATCAGCCCCAGCATTTT,CASTGSNQPQHF
NA,TRBJ1-2,NA,TRBV6-6,TGTGCCAGCAGTTACTTAGTCGTGGGGCGCTATGGCTACACCTTC,CASSYLVVGRYGYTF
TRBD1,TRBJ1-1,few,TRBV15,TGTGCCACCAGCAGATCTGGACAGGGAGAAGCTTTCTTT,CATSRSGQGEAFF
NA,TRBJ1-3,NA,TRBV10-3,TGTGCCATCGGTCAGGGTCCCTCTGGAAACACCATATATTTT,CAIGQGPSGNTIYF
NA,TRBJ1-5,NA,TRBV6-1,TGTGCCAGCAGTGAAGCGGGGGGAAATCAGCCCCAGCATTTT,CASSEAGGNQPQHF
NA,TRBJ1-1,NA,TRBV9,TGTGCCAGCAGCGTCCGAGCAGGGATGAACACTGAAGCTTTCTTT,CASSVRAGMNTEAFF
TRBD1,TRBJ1-5,NA,TRBV27,TGTGCCAGCCAAGCTGACAGGGGTAGTAATCAGCCCCAGCATTTT,CASQADRGSNQPQHF
TRBD1,TRBJ2-5,NA,TRBV6-5,TGTGCCAGCAGTTACCGGACAGGGTGGATGGGTGAGACCCAGTACTTC,CASSYRTGWMGETQYF
NA,TRBJ1-3,once,TRBV5-1,TGCGCCAGCAGCTTGGATGTTGGCTTTGCGGGGGCCTCTGGAAACACCATATATTTT,CASSLDVGFAGASGNTIYF
NA,TRBJ1-5,few,TRBV6-1,TGTGCCAGCAGCACCACCTCAGGGTCCCCTCAGCCCCAGCATTTT,CASSTTSGSPQPQHF
TRBD1,TRBJ1-4,NA,TRBV28,TGTGCCAGCAGTTTCCGGGACAGGGGGTCTAATGAAAAACTGTTTTTT,CASSFRDRGSNEKLFF
NA,TRBJ1-6,NA,TRBV6-5,TGTGCCAGCAGTTTGGAGTGGAGCTCCTATAATTCACCCCTCCACTTT,CASSLEWSSYNSPLHF
NA,TRBJ1-6,NA,TRBV10-3,TGTGCCATCAGTGACCCCGGGGTAAACTCACCCCTCCACTTT,CAISDPGVNSPLHF
NA,TRBJ2-7,once,TRBV11-2,TGTGCCAGCAGTAGTGACAGGTCAGCCTACGAGCAGTACTTC,CASSSDRSAYEQYF
TRBD1,TRBJ2-3,NA,TRBV27,TGTGCCAGCAGTTACCCGGACAGGGCAGATACGCAGTATTTT,CASSYPDRADTQYF
NA,TRBJ2-7,NA,TRBV7-9,TGTGCCAGCAGCTCGCAGGGGTCGAGTTACGAGCAGTACTTC,CASSSQGSSYEQYF
NA,TRBJ2-1,NA,TRBV4-1,TGCGCCAGCAGCCAAAATGGACTTTCCTACAATGAGCAGTTCTTC,CASSQNGLSYNEQFF
TRBD2,TRBJ2-1,NA,TRBV9,TGTGCCAGCAGCGTAGCGGGAGGGCCTAGGAATGAGCAGTTCTTC,CASSVAGGPRNEQFF
NA,TRBJ2-2,NA,TRBV6-5,TGTGCCACCCTCAGGGTGGGGGAGCTGTTTTTT,CATLRVGELFF
NA,TRBJ1-2,NA,TRBV28,TGTGCCAGCAGTACTGCCGGTGGCTACACCTTC,CASSTAGGYTF
NA,TRBJ2-7,NA,TRBV19,TGTGCCAGTAGTACTAGGGAGGACAGGAGACCCTACGAGCAGTACTTC,CASSTREDRRPYEQYF
NA,TRBJ2-7,NA,TRBV7-2,TGTGCCAGCAGCTCCAACGACAGATACGAGCAGTACTTC,CASSSNDRYEQYF
TRBD1,TRBJ1-2,NA,TRBV28,TGTGCCAGCAGTTCCACAGGGGACTATGGCTACACCTTC,CASSSTGDYGYTF
NA,TRBJ1-4,few,TRBV6-1,TGTGCCAGCAGTGACCAGGCCGAGGGTGAAAAACTGTTTTTT,CASSDQAEGEKLFF
NA,TRBJ2-7,NA,TRBV7-8,TGTGCCAGCAGCCGGGCCTCCGGGGACGAGCAGTACTTC,CASSRASGDEQYF
NA,TRBJ2-3,NA,TRBV6-1,TGTGCCAGCAGTGGCCCAGGGGAAGATACGCAGTATTTT,CASSGPGEDTQYF
NA,TRBJ2-5,few,TRBV28,TGTGCCAGCAGTTTAGGGGGGCAAGAGACCCAGTACTTC,CASSLGGQETQYF
TRBD1,TRBJ2-1,NA,TRBV5-1,TGCGCCAGCAGCTGGATTCAGTCGACAGGGGAAGAGTTCTTC,CASSWIQSTGEEFF